The T cell receptor beta chain described here comes from a study of beta chain features in type 1 diabetes. The sample holds a few counts of this clone. Its antigen is undetermined. The authors reverse transcribed all of the isolated RNA, so sequencing captured expressed TCRB transcripts. Some clones are missing from TCRdb's copy, which holds only in-frame ones; the method was immunoSEQ multiplex PCR. The sample lists about 160,000 clones, approximately 8.7% occurring once. Points from the study as a whole: Healthy donors had naive, central memory and Treg TCRB repertoires that appeared less similar than those seen among patients. Shortening of TCRB CDR3s, moderate but significant, appeared in all four CD4+ subsets of Type 1 diabetes patients.

The CDR3 totals 13 residues. Germline values: CDR1 SGHTA, CDR2 FQGNSA. V lost 5 bases and J lost 1; bases outside the gene matches: 2. The chain combines TRBV7-2 with TRBJ2-7, with 7 nucleotides matching TRBD1. The receptor was isolated from a woman aged 30 to 39 with type 1 diabetes. The sample taken for sequencing was central memory CD4+ T cells from blood. CDR3 sequence (DNA): TGTGCCAGCAGCCGGGACAGATCCTACGAGCAGTACTTC. This codes for CASSRDRSYEQYF.